A selection of T cell receptor beta chains follows, all from one sample in a study of T cell repertoires in cytomegalovirus infection. TCRdb re-derived calls from the reads in MiXCR, one entry per CDR3 protein. The table includes some 800,000 distinct CDR3 sequences, less than 35% detected once. These receptors have no identified antigens. Sample: cultured CD8+ T cells from PBMCs, taken from culture after CMV antigen stimulation. The receptors derive from a human donor in good health (CMV status not recorded). Some clones in this sample may be carry-over from other donors' samples. Both conserved end residues are part of each CDR3. A D gene is named only where the DNA matches it firmly. Rows give clone size only sometimes, using once, few, many, or a class for an expanded clone.

TRBV4-1	-	TRBJ2-7	-	TGCGCCAGCAGCCAAGTGACAGGTAGCCCCTACGAGCAGTACTTC	CASSQVTGSPYEQYF
TRBV7-6	few	TRBJ2-2	TRBD1	TGTGCCAGCACCAGGGGGCGCAACACCGGGGAGCTGTTTTTT	CASTRGRNTGELFF
TRBV4-1	few	TRBJ1-1	-	TGCGCCAGCAGCCTACAAGAAATGAACACTGAAGCTTTCTTT	CASSLQEMNTEAFF
TRBV12-3/TRBV12-4	many	TRBJ2-1	-	TGTGCCAGCAGTTGGGGACTGCACAATGAGCAGTTCTTC	CASSWGLHNEQFF
TRBV7-2	few	TRBJ2-1	TRBD2	TGTGCCAGCAGCTTACTAGCGGGGGGGCAGGCTGGGTTCTTC	CASSLLAGGQAGFF
TRBV7-3	-	TRBJ2-1	TRBD2	TGTGCCAGCAGCTTACTACTAGCGGGGGGGCCCTACAATGAGCAGTTCTTC	CASSLLLAGGPYNEQFF
TRBV12-3/TRBV12-4	-	TRBJ1-1	-	TGTGCCAGCAGTTTAATCCCCCGGGCAGAAGGAGAGACTGAAGCTTTCTTT	CASSLIPRAEGETEAFF
TRBV19	-	TRBJ1-1	TRBD1	TGTGCCAGTACTTATGGGGGGACAGGGTACACTGAAGCTTTCTTT	CASTYGGTGYTEAFF
TRBV10-3	-	TRBJ1-4	-	TGTGCCATCAGTGAGTCGACCACTAGGTCTCCTAATGAAAAACTGTTTTTT	CAISESTTRSPNEKLFF
TRBV2	-	TRBJ2-1	-	TGTGCCAGCAGAGGAAAGGAGCAGTTCTTC	CASRGKEQFF
TRBV23-1	few	TRBJ1-5	-	TGCGCCAGCAGTCAAAAACAGGAGTCAGAGCCCCAGCATTTT	CASSQKQESEPQHF
TRBV10-3	-	TRBJ1-1	-	TGTGCCATCAGCCGGATCGGGGAGGAGGGCACTGAAGCTTTCTTT	CAISRIGEEGTEAFF
TRBV7-6	many	TRBJ2-1	TRBD1	TGTGCCAGCTTGGGACAGGGTGGACTTAGCTCCTACAATGAGCAGTTCTTC	CASLGQGGLSSYNEQFF
TRBV6-1	few	TRBJ2-5	TRBD1	TGTGCCAGCAGGACAGGGAAAGGAGAGACCCAGTACTTC	CASRTGKGETQYF
TRBV5-6	few	TRBJ1-1	-	TGTGCCAGCAGCTTATTTACAGCGAACACTGAAGCTTTCTTT	CASSLFTANTEAFF
TRBV4-3	-	TRBJ2-2	TRBD2	TGCGCCAGCAGCCAGGGGGGGGGTACCGGGGAGCTGTTTTTT	CASSQGGGTGELFF
TRBV28	few	TRBJ1-6	TRBD1	TGTGCCAGCAGTTCGCACAGGGGGCCTTCACCCCTCCACTTT	CASSSHRGPSPLHF
TRBV29-1	-	TRBJ2-3	-	TGCAGCGTTGACTATCAGGACTCCCGGCTTCGCACAGATACGCAGTATTTT	CSVDYQDSRLRTDTQYF
TRBV3-1	-	TRBJ2-1	-	TGTGCCAGCAGCCAAGAGGTCGGGCTAGCCAAGAATGAGCAGTTCTTC	CASSQEVGLAKNEQFF
TRBV10-3	-	TRBJ2-7	-	TGTGCCATCAGTGATACTGAGGGCTACGAGCAGTACTTC	CAISDTEGYEQYF
TRBV19	-	TRBJ1-4	-	TGTGCCAGTACTTTCACAGGGTCCGAGAATGAAAAACTGTTTTTT	CASTFTGSENEKLFF
TRBV4-3	-	TRBJ2-1	-	TGCGCCAGCAGCCAAGGGGGGCGAGACAGAGATGAGCAGTTCTTC	CASSQGGRDRDEQFF
TRBV23-1	few	TRBJ2-3	-	TGCGCCAGCAGCCCCAGACAGCGGGGGGCCGAAGGGACAGGATCGGCGCAGTATTTT	CASSPRQRGAEGTGSAQYF
TRBV5-1	-	TRBJ2-1	-	TGCGCCAGCTTCTCCGGGGGGCCCCTTTACAATGAGCAGTTCTTC	CASFSGGPLYNEQFF
TRBV6-1	-	TRBJ1-1	-	TGTGCCAGCAGTGAAGCATCAGGCACTGAAGCTTTCTTT	CASSEASGTEAFF
TRBV6-6	many	TRBJ1-2	-	TGTGCCAGCAGTTCGCGGAGCTATGGCTACACCTTC	CASSSRSYGYTF
TRBV6-1	-	TRBJ1-5	-	TGTGCCAGCAGTTACCCTCCTGGCAGGGACAATCAGCCCCAGCATTTT	CASSYPPGRDNQPQHF
TRBV11-3	many	TRBJ2-5	TRBD1	TGTGCCAGCAGCTACCTATACAGGGGCCCTGCGGAGACCCAGTACTTC	CASSYLYRGPAETQYF
TRBV6-1	-	TRBJ1-5	TRBD1	TGTGCCAGCAGCCCCCTAGGCACAGGGGGCTTTGGCAATCAGCCCCAGCATTTT	CASSPLGTGGFGNQPQHF
TRBV6-5	few	TRBJ2-5	TRBD2	TGTGCCAGCACCCCGGGGGGGCCCTTGGAGACCCAGTACTTC	CASTPGGPLETQYF
TRBV2	-	TRBJ2-1	TRBD2	TGTGCCAGTGGAGTAGCGGGGGGTGAGCAGTTCTTC	CASGVAGGEQFF
TRBV7-9	few	TRBJ2-7	TRBD2	TGTGCCAGCAGCTTAGGGGGGACTAGCGGGGGGAACGAGCAGTACTTC	CASSLGGTSGGNEQYF
TRBV7-6	-	TRBJ2-2	-	TGTGCCAGCAGATTCCCAGGCGACACCGGGGAGCTGTTTTTT	CASRFPGDTGELFF
TRBV29-1	-	TRBJ1-4	TRBD1	TGCAGCGTTTGGACAGGGAGAGGAAAACTGTTTTTT	CSVWTGRGKLFF
TRBV6-1	many	TRBJ1-5	TRBD1	TGTGCCAGCAGTGACTGGGGACAGGGGAGAAGCAATCAGCCCCAGCATTTT	CASSDWGQGRSNQPQHF
TRBV7-2	many	TRBJ2-7	TRBD2	TGTGCCAGCAGCCTACCGGGACTAGCGGGCCGCCTCCTCGAGCAGTACTTC	CASSLPGLAGRLLEQYF
TRBV20-1	-	TRBJ1-2	TRBD1	TGCAGTGCACGACAGGGGTTATCTAACTATGGCTACACCTTC	CSARQGLSNYGYTF
TRBV6-5	-	TRBJ2-3	-	TGTGCCAGCAGTTCCCTTTCATTCAACGGGGACTTAAGCACAGATACGCAGTATTTT	CASSSLSFNGDLSTDTQYF
TRBV5-6	few	TRBJ2-3	TRBD2	TGTGCCAGCAGCCCCGGACGGATAGCGGGGTACACAGATACGCAGTATTTT	CASSPGRIAGYTDTQYF
TRBV7-9	-	TRBJ1-5	-	TGTGCCAGCAGGGACGAAAATCAGCCCCAGCATTTT	CASRDENQPQHF
TRBV7-6	-	TRBJ2-5	TRBD2	TGTGCTAGCAGCCGCCAGACTAGCAAAGAGACCCAGTACTTC	CASSRQTSKETQYF
TRBV2	-	TRBJ2-1	TRBD2	TGTGCCAGCTTTCGGCGGGGGGGCACGAATGAGCAGTTCTTC	CASFRRGGTNEQFF
TRBV7-2	many	TRBJ2-1	-	TGTGCCAGCAGCAGAGGATCTGGGGGGAGCTCCTACAATGAGCAGTTCTTC	CASSRGSGGSSYNEQFF
TRBV6-6	-	TRBJ1-2	TRBD1	TGTGCCAGCAGTCACTATCGGACAGGGAATGACTATGGCTACACCTTC	CASSHYRTGNDYGYTF
TRBV7-9	-	TRBJ2-1	TRBD2	TGTGCCAGCAGCTTAGCCGGGACTACCTCTGAGCAGTTCTTC	CASSLAGTTSEQFF
TRBV7-8	few	TRBJ2-7	-	TGTGCCAGCAGCTTGGGGGGTGTCAGGGACGAGCAGTACTTC	CASSLGGVRDEQYF
TRBV6-5	-	TRBJ2-7	TRBD2	TGTGCCAGCAGTTACGTTAGCGGGGGGCCGACTGCCTTC	CASSYVSGGPTAF
TRBV27	few	TRBJ1-5	-	TGTGCCAGCAAGGAAGGAGCAGGGTTCAATCAGCCCCAGCATTTT	CASKEGAGFNQPQHF
TRBV10-3	few	TRBJ2-5	TRBD2	TGTGCCATCAGTGACCCCCGACTAGCGGGGGAGACCCAGTACTTC	CAISDPRLAGETQYF
TRBV12-3/TRBV12-4	-	TRBJ1-1	-	TGTGCCAGCATCGACAGGTACTTGAACACTGAAGCTTTCTTT	CASIDRYLNTEAFF
TRBV5-6	few	TRBJ1-1	-	TGTGCCAGCAGCTTGGACTACAACACTGAAGCTTTCTTT	CASSLDYNTEAFF
TRBV7-6	few	TRBJ1-1	-	TGTGCCAGCAGCTCCCTTACCGGCACTGAAGCTTTCTTT	CASSSLTGTEAFF
TRBV7-2	-	TRBJ2-5	TRBD2	TGTGCCAGCAGACCTCTAGCGGGGGGGTCCCCGACCCAGTACTTC	CASRPLAGGSPTQYF
TRBV7-9	-	TRBJ2-2	-	TGTGCCAGCAGCTTACGGAGCACCGGGGAGCTGTTTTTT	CASSLRSTGELFF
TRBV7-2	few	TRBJ2-3	TRBD2	TGTGCCAGCAGCTTAAAACCGCCGACTAGCGGGGGGGGGAGGTTGGCAGATACGCAGTATTTT	CASSLKPPTSGGGRLADTQYF
TRBV6-5	-	TRBJ1-5	TRBD1	TGTGCCAGCAGTTCCAGGTCAGGACAGGGCCTTAATCAGCCCCAGCATTTT	CASSSRSGQGLNQPQHF
TRBV7-2	many	TRBJ1-2	-	TGTGCCAGCAGCTTAGGTGGGGACATCTATGGCTACACCTTC	CASSLGGDIYGYTF